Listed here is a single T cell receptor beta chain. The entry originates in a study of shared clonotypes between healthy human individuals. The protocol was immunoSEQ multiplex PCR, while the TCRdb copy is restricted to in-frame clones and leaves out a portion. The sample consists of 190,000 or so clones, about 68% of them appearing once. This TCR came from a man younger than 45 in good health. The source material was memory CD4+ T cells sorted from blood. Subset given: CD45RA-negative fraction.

This chain's CDR3 is CASSQDLSGRTDTQYF. Written as DNA, the CDR3 is TGCGCCAGCAGCCAAGATCTAAGCGGGAGGACAGATACGCAGTATTTT. This chain uses TRBV4-3 with TRBJ2-3; TRBD2 matches 9 bases. Germline CDR1 is LGHNA and CDR2 is YSLEER. The CDR3 is made up of 16 amino acids. Trimming removed 0 bases from V and 3 bases from J; junction bases left unmatched: 4.